These 5 T cell receptor beta chains were all obtained from the same sample, sequenced in a study of cytomegalovirus exposure and HLA in healthy donors listed by TCRdb under 2017. Receptors were amplified or captured by the immunoSEQ multiplex PCR assay. This is the immuneACCESS table as TCRdb keeps it, with only in-frame sequences that have V and J called. A part of the clones is gone; compared with another copy, unresolved V genes explain less than half, and the rest is unexplained. The sample contains about 360,000 clones, 75% to 90% of them found a single time. 0.83% of the sample rests with the top ten. The sequenced material came from PBMCs. These receptors came from a young woman in good health and CMV-seronegative.

V and J are TRBV6-5 and TRBJ1-4; tentatively, D is TRBD1 (5 bases). V gave up 4 bases and J gave up 10 bases, with 16 bases separating them. The CDR3 spans 14 residues. Germline V gives CDR1 MNHEY, CDR2 SVGAGI. The CDR3 sequence: CASSSGPRGGKLFF. Here the CDR3 DNA reads TGTGCCAGCAGTTCCGGACCTCGGGGGGGAAAACTGTTTTTT.

The rearrangement links TRBV27 to TRBJ1-1; D might be TRBD1 (6 bases). CDR1 is MNHEY and CDR2 is SMNVEV in the germline V gene (reference sequence). This CDR3 is built from 13 residues. Trimming removed 5 bases from V and 3 bases from J, with 10 bases in between. Written as DNA, the CDR3 is TGTGCCAGCAGTCTAGGGGGACACACTGAAGCTTTCTTT. As protein: CASSLGGHTEAFF.

This clone occurred a few times. This chain links TRBV6-4 with TRBJ2-1, with 9 bases identical to TRBD2. This CDR3 is 14 amino acids long. The trim removed 3 bases at V and 8 bases at J, leaving 5 bases unmatched. The germline CDR1 and CDR2 sequences are MRHNA and SNTAGT. This CDR3 is CASSEGTSSHEQFF. The CDR3 nucleotides are TGTGCCAGCAGTGAAGGGACTAGCTCCCATGAGCAGTTCTTC.

V gene TRBV5-1 combines with J gene TRBJ2-3; tentative D call: TRBD2 (6 bases). Trimming cost V 2 bases and J 2 bases, with 21 bases left between them. The length of the CDR3 is 18 residues. Looked up from germline, CDR1 is SGHRS and CDR2 is YFSETQ. As DNA, the CDR3 is TGCGCCAGCAGCTTCGAGGAACAGCCTTCGGGGGACACAGATACGCAGTATTTT. It codes for CASSFEEQPSGDTDTQYF.

This clone came up once. This chain uses TRBV7-2 with TRBJ1-5; 7 bases fit TRBD1. From germline, CDR1 is SGHTA and CDR2 FQGNSA. Trimming at V came to 4 bases and at J to 4 bases, leaving 10 bases not matched to a gene. The CDR3 length is 16 residues. The CDR3 loop is CASSSRDRILNQPQHF. The CDR3 DNA sequence: TGTGCCAGCAGCTCCCGGGACAGAATACTAAATCAGCCCCAGCATTTT.